A single sample is the source of the 14 T cell receptor beta chains below, sequenced in a study of shared clonotypes between healthy human individuals. Profiled with immunoSEQ multiplex PCR; TCRdb holds only in-frame clones, not every one. The sample contains around 500,000 clones, around 80% of which appear only once. Source material: PBMCs. All receptors come from a woman between 40 and 50 years old in good health. Some clones in this sample may be carry-over from other donors' samples.

The chain has TRBV29-1 and TRBJ2-5, with D tentatively TRBD2 (7 bases). The closer fit of TRBJ2-7 to the DNA end suggests the J call may be wrong. Germline CDR1 is SQVTM and CDR2 is ANQGSEA. This CDR3 spans 13 amino acids. This chain's CDR3 is CSALGGPTYEQYF. The CDR3 nucleotides read TGCAGCGCCCTCGGGGGGCCCACCTACGAGCAGTACTTC.

V is TRBV5-4 and J is TRBJ2-1; no definite D call. The germline V gene has CDR1 SGHNT and CDR2 YYREEE (reference sequence). Trimming shortened V by 0 bases and J by 7 bases, and 5 bases separated the two germline ends. The CDR3 is 12 residues long. CDR3 in DNA: TGTGCCAGCAGCTTGGATGGGAATGAGCAGTTCTTC. The encoded protein is CASSLDGNEQFF. The entire variable domain, with the rest obtained from reference TRBV5-4 and TRBJ2-1, is as follows: ETGVTQSPTHLIKTRGQQVTLRCSSQSGHNTVSWYQQALGQGPQFIFQYYREEENGRGNFPPRFSGLQFPNYSSELNVNALELDDSALYLCASSLDGNEQFFGPGTRLTVL.

The rearrangement links TRBV15 to TRBJ2-5; the D gene could be TRBD1 or TRBD2 (5 bases each). There are 17 residues in the CDR3. Germline V gene sequence: CDR1 LNHNV, CDR2 YYDKDF (reference sequence). V lost 3 bases and J lost 9, with 26 bases in between. In DNA form, the CDR3 reads TGTGCCACCAGCAGCGGGGCTGCAACCTACCTCCAAGGAGCCCAGTACTTC. This encodes CATSSGAATYLQGAQYF.

The chain combines TRBV28 with TRBJ1-5; 8 nucleotides match TRBD1. The CDR3 runs 12 residues. J gave up 6 bases and V 8 bases, and 3 bases lay outside the gene matches. The germline V gene encodes CDR1 MDHEN and CDR2 SYDVKM. The CDR3 loop is CASRQGSQPQHF. As DNA, the CDR3 is TGTGCCAGCCGACAGGGGAGTCAGCCCCAGCATTTT.

This sequence joins TRBV28 and TRBJ1-2, with D hard to call. Looked up from germline, CDR1 is MDHEN and CDR2 is SYDVKM. Trimming stripped 1 base from V and 6 bases from J, with 9 bases between. There are 13 residues in the CDR3. The CDR3 spells CASSLSRPDGYTF. The CDR3 coding sequence is TGTGCCAGCAGTTTATCCCGCCCGGATGGCTACACCTTC.

The V gene is TRBV10-1, the J gene TRBJ1-3; D remains ambiguous. In germline, CDR1 is WNHNN, CDR2 SYGVQD (reference sequence). This CDR3 spans 18 amino acids. Trimming cost V 2 bases and J 4 bases, with 21 bases left between them. CDR3 protein: CASSERARGFPWGNTIYF. The CDR3, as DNA: TGCGCCAGCAGTGAGCGAGCTCGGGGATTCCCGTGGGGAAACACCATATATTTT.

A few counts support this clone. This chain connects TRBV27 to TRBJ2-5; D call uncertain. Germline assignment: CDR1 MNHEY and CDR2 SMNVEV (reference sequence). Trimming cost V 6 bases and J 5 bases, with 16 bases left between them. The CDR3 covers 14 residues. CDR3: CASSFGQHEETQYF. Here the CDR3 DNA reads TGTGCCAGCAGCTTTGGGCAGCACGAGGAGACCCAGTACTTC.

This chain joins TRBV7-2 and TRBJ1-2; D is unclear. The germline V and J ends were trimmed by 1 base and 5 bases, with 5 bases remaining between them. The CDR3 runs 12 residues. From germline, CDR1 is SGHTA and CDR2 FQGNSA. CDR3 amino acids: CASSLGEYGYTF. DNA for the CDR3: TGTGCCAGCAGCTTAGGAGAATATGGCTACACCTTC.

CDR3 protein: CASSAPQQETQYF. The CDR3 DNA follows: TGTGCCAGCTCCGCCCCACAGCAAGAGACCCAGTACTTC. The chain carries TRBV18 and TRBJ2-5; D is uncertain. Trimming took off 6 bases at V and 2 bases at J, with 10 bases between the two ends. This CDR3 has 13 residues. Per germline, CDR1 KGHSH and CDR2 LQKENI.

This clone showed up just once. The chain employs TRBV7-8 and TRBJ2-1, with TRBD2 matching over 11 bases. The CDR3 spans 19 residues. The J segment lost 6 bases and the V segment lost 7 bases, leaving 20 bases of the junction unmatched. CDR1 and CDR2 from the germline V gene are SGHVS and FQNEAQ. CDR3 region: CASIWRIDRVGLAGNEQFF. The DNA of the CDR3 is TGTGCCAGCATCTGGAGAATCGACAGGGTTGGACTAGCGGGCAATGAGCAGTTCTTC.

The V gene is TRBV19, the J gene TRBJ2-1; 11 bases line up with TRBD2. This CDR3 is built from 13 residues. After removal of 5 bases from V and 15 bases from J, the junction contained 9 bases not matched to a gene. Germline values: CDR1 LNHDA, CDR2 SQIVND (reference sequence). CDR3: CASSPDRLAGLFF. DNA for the CDR3: TGTGCCAGTAGTCCCGACCGACTAGCGGGATTGTTCTTC.

On this clone: The junction differs from germline at one of its ends, possibly a read error. Additional DNA sequences in this sample encode the identical CDR3. The chain is built from TRBV7-9 and TRBJ2-3; D is possibly TRBD1 or TRBD2 (6 bases each). The CDR3 is made up of 14 amino acids. Germline CDR1 SEHNR, CDR2 FQNEAQ (reference sequence). DNA for the CDR3: TGTGCCAGCAGTTTAGCCCAAGGGGGGGATACGCAGTATTTT. Residues: CASSLAQGGDTQYF.

The rearrangement joins TRBV21-1 to TRBJ2-7; TRBD1, the D gene given by the table, was not confirmed from the DNA. TRBV21-1 is recorded as a pseudogene. The CDR3 is 17 residues long. The CDR3 DNA reads TGTGCCAGCAGCAAAGAAGATCTGGGGGCGGCCTTTATCGAGCAGTACTTC. Residues: CASSKEDLGAAFIEQYF.

This rearrangement joins TRBV28 to TRBJ1-1, with D maybe TRBD1 (6 bases). Trimming shortened V by 1 base and J by 7 bases, and 10 bases separated the two germline ends. Germline V gene lookup returns CDR1 MDHEN and CDR2 SYDVKM. This CDR3 is 13 amino acids long. CDR3 in amino acids: CASSLYQTGEAFF. The CDR3 DNA reads as TGTGCCAGCAGTTTATATCAGACAGGTGAAGCTTTCTTT.